This T cell receptor beta chain stems from a study of T cell responses to AZD1222 COVID-19 vaccine. Some clones are missing from TCRdb's copy, which holds only in-frame ones; the method was immunoSEQ multiplex PCR. The sample holds about 110,000 clones, 75% to 95% seen once. This CDR3 is 16 amino acids long. V lost 6 bases to trimming and J lost 4 bases, with 20 bases between them. The germline V gene has CDR1 SGHTS and CDR2 YDEGEE. The chain uses TRBV5-8 and TRBJ1-3, with no clear D. The receptor was derived from an adult who received the AZD1222 COVID-19 vaccine. The input for sequencing was peripheral blood, taken 28 days after the second AZD1222 dose. The CDR3 bases are TGTGCCAGCATCCTCACGTGGTCCTCTCTGGGAAACACCATATATTTT. It encodes CASILTWSSLGNTIYF.